The rows below give T cell receptor beta chains drawn from one sample of a study of graft-versus-host responses after intestinal transplantation. These receptors' targets are unknown. The repertoire was sequenced with immunoSEQ multiplex PCR; TCRdb's copy has only in-frame clones and lacks some. The sample has about 82,000 clones; roughly 89% are singletons. The sample here was unstimulated CD4+ T cells sorted from spleen or lymph node cells, taken before intestinal transplant. All receptors derive from a human donor who received an intestinal transplant. CDR3s include the opening cysteine and the closing phenylalanine or tryptophan. D genes are given only for firm matches. The size field is filled for only some rows; it gives once, few, many or a size class.

j_call v_call clone_size d_call cdr3_aa cdr3_nt
TRBJ1-1 TRBV6-1 . . CASSEGRNTEAFF TGTGCCAGCAGTGAAGGGAGGAACACTGAAGCTTTCTTT
TRBJ2-7 TRBV2 few . CASGDRLNHF TGTGCCAGCGGTGACAGGCTAAACCACTTC
TRBJ1-1 TRBV11-2 . . CASSLRRDAEAFF TGTGCCAGCAGCTTAAGGAGGGATGCTGAAGCTTTCTTT
TRBJ2-2 TRBV9 once . CASSPYGGTGELFF TGTGCCAGCAGCCCCTATGGAGGCACCGGGGAGCTGTTTTTT
TRBJ1-2 TRBV18 . . CASSQDRSLNYGYTF TGTGCCAGCTCACAAGACAGGAGCCTAAACTATGGCTACACCTTC
TRBJ2-7 TRBV5-1 . TRBD1 CASSLEDRVGNEQYF TGCGCCAGCAGCTTGGAGGACAGGGTGGGGAACGAGCAGTACTTC
TRBJ2-7 TRBV5-6 . . CASREKGDSIYEQYF TGTGCCAGCCGGGAGAAGGGGGACAGCATCTACGAGCAGTACTTC
TRBJ1-1 TRBV10-2 . . CASSGAREGGNTEAFF TGCGCCAGCAGTGGGGCCCGGGAGGGGGGGAACACTGAAGCTTTCTTT
TRBJ1-1 TRBV4-1 few . CASSQDHGRGRAEAFF TGCGCCAGCAGCCAAGATCACGGTCGGGGGAGGGCTGAAGCTTTCTTT
TRBJ1-1 TRBV10-3 . . CAIRTNTEAFF TGTGCCATCAGGACTAACACTGAAGCTTTCTTT
TRBJ2-5 TRBV18 once TRBD2 CASSPRGGETQYF TGTGCCAGCTCACCTCGGGGGGGAGAGACCCAGTACTTC
TRBJ1-2 TRBV7-2 . . CASSLALGGYTF TGTGCCAGCAGCTTAGCGCTCGGTGGCTACACCTTC
TRBJ1-1 TRBV10-1 . . CARRCDPGHPATEAFF TGCGCCAGGAGATGTGATCCGGGACACCCTGCCACTGAAGCTTTCTTT
TRBJ1-1 TRBV10-3 . . CAISPAQGKENTEAFF TGTGCCATCAGTCCCGCGCAGGGAAAGGAGAACACTGAAGCTTTCTTT
TRBJ2-3 TRBV9 . TRBD2 CASSVASGVTDTQYF TGTGCCAGCAGCGTAGCCAGCGGGGTAACAGATACGCAGTATTTT
TRBJ2-3 TRBV18 . TRBD1 CASSLGQGSTDTQYF TGTGCCAGCTCCCTCGGACAGGGGAGCACAGATACGCAGTATTTT
TRBJ1-2 TRBV2 . TRBD1 CASRENTWTGNYGYTF TGTGCCAGCAGGGAGAACACATGGACAGGGAACTATGGCTACACCTTC
TRBJ1-2 TRBV4-3 . . CASSQDGGALNYGYTF TGCGCCAGCAGCCAAGATGGGGGGGCCCTTAACTATGGCTACACCTTC
TRBJ1-1 TRBV4-1 . . CASSQVFSTEAFF TGCGCCAGCAGCCAAGTTTTCAGTACCGAAGCTTTCTTT
TRBJ1-4 TRBV6-1 few . CASSEWGWAGPNNEKLFF TGTGCCAGCAGTGAATGGGGCTGGGCCGGCCCAAATAATGAAAAACTGTTTTTT
TRBJ2-3 TRBV7-9 . . CASSLGQTTDTQYF TGTGCCAGCAGCTTAGGACAGACCACAGATACGCAGTATTTT
TRBJ1-2 TRBV6-6 . . CASSDSGVGYGYTF TGTGCCAGCAGTGATTCGGGGGTGGGCTATGGCTACACCTTC
TRBJ2-7 TRBV15 . TRBD1 CATSRGRWTGGVGGTYEQYF TGTGCCACCAGCAGGGGACGCTGGACAGGGGGCGTGGGGGGAACCTACGAGCAGTACTTC
TRBJ2-7 TRBV2 . . CASSEASWEQYF TGTGCCAGCAGTGAGGCCTCTTGGGAGCAGTACTTC
TRBJ1-2 TRBV9 . . CASSPGQGNYGYTF TGTGCCAGCAGCCCTGGCCAGGGTAACTATGGCTACACCTTC
TRBJ2-5 TRBV10-1 . TRBD2 CASRAGGRETQYF TGCGCCAGCAGGGCGGGGGGCCGGGAGACCCAGTACTTC
TRBJ2-5 TRBV29-1 . TRBD1 CSVGDSQETQYF TGCAGCGTTGGGGACAGCCAAGAGACCCAGTACTTC
TRBJ1-5 TRBV19 few . CASSHSGRENQPQHF TGTGCCAGTAGCCATAGTGGCCGGGAAAATCAGCCCCAGCATTTT
TRBJ1-3 TRBV19 few TRBD1 CASSIQGATGNTIYF TGTGCCAGTAGTATCCAGGGGGCGACTGGAAACACCATATATTTT